This T cell receptor (beta chain) was captured in a study of T cells in Graves' hyperthyroidism and ophthalmopathy. The overall study: Peripheral blood was acquired at first diagnosis, ahead of any therapy whatsoever. Findings and caveats of the study: Onset of ophthalmopathy came a median approximately 6 months after the model predicted it. Most expanded thyroid clonotypes above 0.001 recurred in blood.

The junction had 22 bases not matched to a gene; V was cut back by 0 bases and J by 2 bases. This CDR3 has 21 amino acids. The V gene's germline CDR1 is MNHEY and CDR2 SVGAGI. Initially, at the first diagnosis of hyperthyroidism and before any ophthalmopathy symptoms, blood was sampled. The sample holds a few counts of this clonotype. The target antigen is unknown. RNA transcripts yielded amplified TCR beta CDR3 regions. The HTBI primer set was used in a first-round RT-PCR of the TCR CDR3. TCRdb reanalysed the multiplex PCR reads using MiXCR and keeps one entry per CDR3 protein. This table has some 600,000 distinct CDR3 sequences, roughly 13% appearing once.

Sequenced: blood. The origin of this receptor is a woman aged 25-40 years with Graves' hyperthyroidism that later progressed to Graves' ophthalmopathy. The chain joins TRBV6-5 to TRBJ2-7, with 7 positions matching TRBD1. CDR3 region: CASSYSRPTTMMTGSPYEQYF. DNA of the CDR3: TGTGCCAGCAGTTACTCGCGCCCAACCACCATGATGACAGGGAGCCCCTACGAGCAGTACTTC.